The T cell receptor beta chain under discussion was sequenced for a study of T cell repertoires in aging, cancer and after chemotherapy. Rearranged V-D-J TRB sequences were amplified with a mixed TRB-A/B primer pool. TCRdb fed the multiplex PCR reads into MiXCR, producing one record per CDR3 protein. The repertoire holds 1,600 or so distinct CDR3 sequences, with around 29% as singletons. In regard to this clonotype: Its antigen remains unknown.

Broader study findings: Median generation probability rose over the chemotherapy interval in each cancer cohort, suggesting rebound thymic output. Healthy donors lost TCR diversity with age mainly through richness, cancer patients through richness and evenness.

Amplification of TCR beta used genomic DNA extracted from peripheral blood. The sequence was obtained from a human donor with a solid tumor. The sample comprised blood.

CDR3 sequence reads: CASSYREGGYEQYF. The CDR3, as DNA: TGCGCCAGCAGTTATCGCGAGGGTGGGTACGAGCAGTACTTC. The J gene is TRBJ2-7, the V gene TRBV5-1, with a tentative D call TRBD2 (5 bases). This CDR3 spans 14 amino acids. The V gene's germline CDR1 is SGHRS and CDR2 YFSETQ. The ends were cut back, 5 bases at V and 4 bases at J, with 16 bases in the middle.